The T cell receptor beta chain described here comes from a study of regulatory T cells in long-lasting Graves disease. Time point described: newly diagnosed GD, antithyroid drugs for less than 3 months. Preparation of the TCR library used RNA extracted from PBMCs. Trimming cost V 2 bases and J 0 bases, with 11 bases left between them. Per germline, CDR1 DFQATT and CDR2 SNEGSKA (reference sequence). The length of the CDR3 is 16 residues. Arm-PCR of CDR3 regions and iRepertoire HTBI primers were the basis on which TCR beta libraries were built. TCRdb recomputed calls from the multiplex PCR reads with MiXCR, one row per CDR3 protein. The profile covers about 610,000 distinct CDR3 sequences, with 15% to 20% appearing a single time and about 12% taken by the ten largest. These data also formed part of another study, on T cells in Graves' hyperthyroidism and ophthalmopathy. That work adds: Primed by the HTBI set, a first-round RT-PCR was run on the TCR CDR3. Prediction of ophthalmopathy progression came a median roughly 6.7 months pre-onset.

This clonotype was sampled from a man in his late teens or twenties with Graves disease. V and J are TRBV20-1 and TRBJ2-6; tentative D call: TRBD1 (6 bases). The source was peripheral blood mononuclear cells (PBMCs), collected at new diagnosis, from a patient treated with antithyroid drugs. The CDR3 DNA follows: TGCAGTGCTAGAATGGGACACTCCTCTGGGGCCAACGTCCTGACTTTC. Its protein product is CSARMGHSSGANVLTF.